This T cell receptor beta chain was profiled in a study of identical twins. TCRdb redid the calling of the 5' RACE reads with MiXCR, one entry per CDR3 protein. Here the sample spans approximately 140,000 distinct CDR3 sequences, under 4.5% being singletons. This clonotype was counted at least ten times. V was clipped by 6 bases and J by 13 bases, with 12 bases between them. Germline V gene data show CDR1 as SNHLY and CDR2 as FYNNEI. The CDR3 is 10 amino acids. Sequencing used memory T cells sorted from blood. This chain links TRBV2 with TRBJ1-1, with D perhaps TRBD1 (6 bases). This sequence originates from a man aged 18 to 29 in good health. The DNA of the CDR3 is TGTGCCAGCAGCAAACACAGGGTTTTCTTT. It specifies CASSKHRVFF.